What follows is one T cell receptor (beta chain) and its context. Original analysis: The assay estimated nucleated cells by amplifying reference gene primers. Sequencing used immunoSEQ multiplex PCR; TCRdb keeps in-frame clones, though not all of them. V and J calls and clone size come straight from that table; D and trimming were deduced from the DNA. The data hold a few hundred thousand clones, with approximately 81% observed a single time. This entry belongs to a study of blood T cell repertoires in COVID-19. Looking at the study overall: The study drew acute and convalescent COVID-19 samples from the United States, Italy and Spain. PBMCs, B-cell-depleted T cells, or T cells provided the cDNA or gDNA that made up the material.

A Seattle source enrolled patients during active infection and followed them longitudinally. The CDR3 runs to 11 residues. Germline values: CDR1 SNHLY, CDR2 FYNNEI. Trimming took 3 bases from V and 3 from J, leaving 3 bases between them. The chain uses TRBV2 and TRBJ2-7; the D is unclear. Sequencing was performed on peripheral blood. The receptor was derived from a woman older than 75 with COVID-19, enrolled during active disease. The CDR3 DNA is TGTGCCAGCAGTGATCGCTACGAGCAGTACTTC. Translating it yields CASSDRYEQYF.